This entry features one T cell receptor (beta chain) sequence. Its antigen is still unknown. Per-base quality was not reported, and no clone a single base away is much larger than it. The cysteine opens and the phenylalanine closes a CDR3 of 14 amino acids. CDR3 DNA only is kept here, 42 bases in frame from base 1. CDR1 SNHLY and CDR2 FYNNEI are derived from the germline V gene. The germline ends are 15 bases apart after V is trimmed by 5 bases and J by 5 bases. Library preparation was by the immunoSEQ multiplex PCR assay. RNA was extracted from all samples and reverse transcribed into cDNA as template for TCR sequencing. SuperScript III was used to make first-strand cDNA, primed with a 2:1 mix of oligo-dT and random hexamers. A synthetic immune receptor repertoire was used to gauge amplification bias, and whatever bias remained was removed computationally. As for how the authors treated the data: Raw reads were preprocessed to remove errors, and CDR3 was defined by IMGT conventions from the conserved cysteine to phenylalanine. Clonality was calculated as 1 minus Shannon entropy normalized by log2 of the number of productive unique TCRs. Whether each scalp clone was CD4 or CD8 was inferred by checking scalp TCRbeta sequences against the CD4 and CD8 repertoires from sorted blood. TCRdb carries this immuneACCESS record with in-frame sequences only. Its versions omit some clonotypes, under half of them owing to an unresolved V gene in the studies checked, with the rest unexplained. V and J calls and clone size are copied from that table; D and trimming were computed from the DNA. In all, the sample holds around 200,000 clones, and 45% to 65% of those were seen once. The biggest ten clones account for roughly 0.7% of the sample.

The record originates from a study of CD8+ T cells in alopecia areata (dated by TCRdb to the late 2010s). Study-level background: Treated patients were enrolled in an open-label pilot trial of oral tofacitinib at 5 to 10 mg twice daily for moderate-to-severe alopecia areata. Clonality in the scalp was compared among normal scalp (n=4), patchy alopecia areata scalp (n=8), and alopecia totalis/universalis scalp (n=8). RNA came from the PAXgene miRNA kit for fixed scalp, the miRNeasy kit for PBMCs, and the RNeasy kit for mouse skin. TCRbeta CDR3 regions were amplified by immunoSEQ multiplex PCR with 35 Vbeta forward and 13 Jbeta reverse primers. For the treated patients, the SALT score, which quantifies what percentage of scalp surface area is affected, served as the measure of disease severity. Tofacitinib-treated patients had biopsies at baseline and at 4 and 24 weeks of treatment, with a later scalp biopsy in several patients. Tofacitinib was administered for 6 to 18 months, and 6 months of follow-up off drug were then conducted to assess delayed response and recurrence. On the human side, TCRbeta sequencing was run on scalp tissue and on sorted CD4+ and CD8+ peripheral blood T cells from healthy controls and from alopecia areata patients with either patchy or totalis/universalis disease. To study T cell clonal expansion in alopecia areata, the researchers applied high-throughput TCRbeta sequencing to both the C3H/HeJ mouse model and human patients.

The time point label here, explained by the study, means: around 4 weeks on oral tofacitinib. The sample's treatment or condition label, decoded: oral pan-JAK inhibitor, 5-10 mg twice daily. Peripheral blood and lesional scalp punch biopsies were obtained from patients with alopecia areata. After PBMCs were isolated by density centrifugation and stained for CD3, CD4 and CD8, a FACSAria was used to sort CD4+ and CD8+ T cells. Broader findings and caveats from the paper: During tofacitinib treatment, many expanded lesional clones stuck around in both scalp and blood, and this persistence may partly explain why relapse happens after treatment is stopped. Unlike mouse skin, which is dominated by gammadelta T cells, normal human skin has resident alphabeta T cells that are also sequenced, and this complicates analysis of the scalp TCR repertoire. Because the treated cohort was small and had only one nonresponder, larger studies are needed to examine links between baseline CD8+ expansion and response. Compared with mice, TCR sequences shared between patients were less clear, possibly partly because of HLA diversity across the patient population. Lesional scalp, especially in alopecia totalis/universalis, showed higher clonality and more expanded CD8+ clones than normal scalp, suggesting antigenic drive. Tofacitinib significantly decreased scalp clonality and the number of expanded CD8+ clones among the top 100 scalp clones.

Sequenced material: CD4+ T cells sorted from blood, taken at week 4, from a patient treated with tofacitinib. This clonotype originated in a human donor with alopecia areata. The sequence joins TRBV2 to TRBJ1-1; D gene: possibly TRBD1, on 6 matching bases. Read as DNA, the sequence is TGTGCCAGCAGTCCGGGACAACGGAAGACTGAAGCTTTCTTT. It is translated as CASSPGQRKTEAFF.